The source of this T cell receptor (beta chain) is a study of kidney transplant recipient with SARS-CoV-2 infection (dated by TCRdb to the early 2020s). The sequencing machine was an Illumina MiSeq. Profiling of the peripheral T cell repertoire was carried out for human TCRbeta genes. In the paper's pipeline: Beta-binomial modelling was used to test for differences in clonotype abundance while accounting for variability over time. Clonotypes that had expanded were screened against the ImmuneCODE reference database of SARS-CoV-2-associated TCRs and mapped onto regions of the viral genome. Additional repertoire analyses examined TRBV gene usage, CDR3 length, CDR3 amino acid overlap between time points, distributions of clonotype abundance, and Jaccard similarity. The public sequencing data were trimmed at Q25 with fastp and processed into clonotypes with MiXCR by TCRdb, which kept only in-frame beta chains. Every CDR3 protein is listed once, alongside the most common genes and DNA of its rows. TCRdb, not the authors, supplied the V and J calls. This sample comprises about 250,000 distinct CDR3 sequences, 29% of them detected only once. Of the sample, more than 6.5% is held by the ten largest clones.

This clonotype was recorded many times. It lacks a known antigen. Per-base qualities were not stored, and no clone one base away is much larger. In the paper's terms, the time point label means: pre-pandemic baseline sample and day 111 after first positive SARS-CoV-2 test. V is clipped by 6 bases and J by 0 bases, and the sequence between their germline boundaries is 13 bases long. The CDR3 has 15 amino acids, counting the end cysteine and phenylalanine. Only the CDR3 part of the read is kept: 45 bases, read in frame from the first base. The germline V gene sets CDR1 to MNHEY and CDR2 to SVGAGI. The TCR was taken from a male patient in his thirties who had COVID-19 and was a kidney transplant recipient. The graft donor may be the source of some T cells after a transplant. The chain was built from TRBV6-5 and TRBJ2-3, with the D gene not clear enough to name. The input for sequencing was a blood sample, taken at baseline and on day 111 from a kidney transplant recipient. The nucleotide sequence is TGTGCCAGCAGAGGGATCTCTCTTAGCACAGATACGCAGTATTTT. Translated, this is CASRGISLSTDTQYF.